This T cell receptor (beta chain) was sequenced during a study of molecular identifiers for immune sequencing clone quantification. Investigators produced naive CD8 libraries from about 21,000 to 970,000 sorted cells, drawing on 10%, 30% or 50% RNA. The sorting of naive CD8 T cells used the CD8+CD4-CCR7+CD45RA+ phenotype. Trimming removed 7 bases from V and 8 bases from J; junction bases left unmatched: 15. This CDR3 spans 15 amino acids. Germline lookup yields CDR1 MNHNY and CDR2 SVGAGI (reference sequence). Methods described previously were used for bulk TCR libraries, and listed TCR primers were applied. TCRdb independently ran MiXCR on the PCR reads; one entry per CDR3 protein. The top ten hold 1.1% of the sample, which has 85,000 to 100,000 distinct CDR3 sequences, around 23% seen once. This clonotype came up many times.

V is TRBV6-6 and J is TRBJ2-7; 9 bases are a match to TRBD2. The receptor comes from a human donor in good health. Some libraries in this study had Jurkat cell RNA spiked in. The specimen was naive CD8+ T cells from blood, with Jurkat cell RNA spiked in. Subset denoted: FACS-sorted CD8+CD4-CCR7+CD45RA+ naive T cells. In DNA, the CDR3 is TGTGCCAGCACCCTAATCCCGGGACTAGCCAAACAGCAGTACTTC. The encoded protein is CASTLIPGLAKQQYF.